One sample yielded the 22 T cell receptor beta chains listed below, sequenced in a study of human T cells and chemical hapten exposure. Specified time point: pre-sensitization, week 0. Described treatment: therapeutic diphenylcyclopropenone sensitization with weekly scalp DPC. Before extraction, the whole blood was not fractionated, and total RNA was taken from it. From the RACE reads, TCRdb called clonotypes with MiXCR, one entry per CDR3 protein. The data contain about 55,000 distinct CDR3 sequences, more than 9% of them singletons. The sequences come from whole blood, collected in connection with sensitization to the hapten diphenylcyclopropenone (DPC). The source of these receptors is a woman aged 25 to 39 with alopecia areata. Some clones in this sample may be carry-over from other donors' samples.

The V call is TRBV10-3, the J call TRBJ2-1; unclear D gene. The CDR3 is made up of 14 amino acids. Germline V gene data show CDR1 as ENHRY and CDR2 as SYGVKD. V was cut by 5 bases and J by 7 bases, with 15 bases left in between. CDR3 sequence: CAISPLAEGNEQFF. For the CDR3, the DNA is TGTGCCATCAGTCCCCTCGCGGAAGGTAATGAGCAGTTCTTC.

In this sample, this clonotype is medium-sized. This chain joins TRBV7-2 and TRBJ2-3; D possibly uses TRBD1 or TRBD2 (5 bases each). The CDR3 has 13 amino acids. The V end lost 3 bases, the J end lost 1 base, and 5 bases lay between the germline ends. The germline gives CDR1 SGHTA, CDR2 FQGNSA. CDR3: CASSLGGTDTQYF. The CDR3 bases are TGTGCCAGCAGCTTGGGGGGCACAGATACGCAGTATTTT.

This clonotype was observed at least ten times. The chain is built from TRBV2 and TRBJ1-5, with 7 bases fitting TRBD1. This CDR3 contains 13 residues. CDR1 and CDR2 (germline): SNHLY, FYNNEI. With 8 bases clipped from V and 2 bases from J, the junction kept 3 bases outside the gene matches. The CDR3: CASDGQGNQPQHF. The DNA for the CDR3 is TGTGCCAGCGACGGACAGGGCAATCAGCCCCAGCATTTT.

Only a few counts were recorded for this clonotype. This chain uses TRBV20-1 with TRBJ2-1; 12 bases map to TRBD2. CDR1 and CDR2 (germline): DFQATT, SNEGSKA (reference sequence). Trimming cost V 6 bases and J 9 bases; bases outside gene matches: 15. The CDR3 spans 16 residues. The CDR3 spells CSANDPSTSGGVEQFF. The DNA of the CDR3 is TGCAGTGCCAACGACCCATCGACTAGCGGGGGAGTTGAGCAGTTCTTC.

This clonotype appeared many times. The J gene is TRBJ1-6, the V gene TRBV6-1; the D is unclear. From germline, CDR1 is MNHNS and CDR2 SASEGT. V was pared by 4 bases and J by 7 bases, with 14 bases between. The CDR3 totals 15 residues. CDR3 bases: TGTGCCAGCAGTGGAGGCCAAGGGAGCAATTCACCCCTCCACTTT. Amino acid sequence: CASSGGQGSNSPLHF.

This clonotype was observed many times. The chain carries TRBV12-3 or TRBV12-4 and TRBJ2-1; 7 nucleotides line up with TRBD1. With V trimmed by 4 bases and J by 0 bases, 6 bases remained unmatched. The CDR3 has 16 residues. CDR3 sequence reads: CASSSQGSSSYNEQFF. For the CDR3, the DNA is TGTGCCAGCAGTTCACAGGGGTCCAGCTCCTACAATGAGCAGTTCTTC.

This clonotype was found many times. The V call is TRBV7-9, the J call TRBJ1-1; D is unclear. The germline gives CDR1 SEHNR, CDR2 FQNEAQ (reference sequence). Trimming took 2 bases from V and 1 from J, leaving 8 bases between them. The CDR3 length is 14 residues. Written as DNA, the CDR3 is TGTGCCAGCAGCTTATCACCTCAGAACACTGAAGCTTTCTTT. Protein product: CASSLSPQNTEAFF. Based on the CDR3 plus reference TRBV7-9 and TRBJ1-1, the full variable domain is DTGVSQNPRHKITKRGQNVTFRCDPISEHNRLYWYRQTLGQGPEFLTYFQNEAQLEKSRLLSDRFSAERPKGSFSTLEIQRTEQGDSAMYLCASSLSPQNTEAFFGQGTRLTVV.

The chain recombines TRBV20-1 with TRBJ1-1; D gene unclear. Per germline, CDR1 DFQATT and CDR2 SNEGSKA (reference sequence). Trimming removed 3 bases at V and 1 base at J, with 12 bases between. CDR3 length: 14 amino acids. The CDR3 is CSASIAGWNTEAFF. The CDR3 nucleotides read TGCAGTGCTAGCATCGCCGGGTGGAACACTGAAGCTTTCTTT.

This clonotype was seen ten or more times. The chain couples TRBV7-9 to TRBJ1-6, with 8 bases aligning to TRBD1. V was pared by 5 bases and J by 10 bases, with 4 bases of the junction left unmatched. The length of the CDR3 is 13 residues. In germline, CDR1 is SEHNR, CDR2 FQNEAQ (reference sequence). Here the CDR3 reads CASSTGGNSPLHF. The DNA of the CDR3 is TGTGCCAGCAGCACAGGGGGGAACTCACCCCTCCACTTT.

The chain has TRBV29-1 and TRBJ2-3; 9 bases match TRBD1. CDR3 length equals 13 residues. Germline values: CDR1 SQVTM, CDR2 ANQGSEA. The V segment lost 6 bases and the J segment 4 bases; nucleotides outside the gene matches: 5. The CDR3 nucleotides are TGCAGCGTCTCCACAGGGGGCGCAGATACGCAGTATTTT. This sequence encodes CSVSTGGADTQYF.

This clonotype was seen a few times. The chain recombines TRBV28 with TRBJ1-6; the match to TRBD1 covers 7 bases. The junction had 19 bases not matched to a gene; V was cut back by 4 bases and J by 1 base. CDR1 is MDHEN and CDR2 is SYDVKM in the germline V gene. The CDR3 has 21 residues. Here the CDR3 DNA reads TGTGCCAGCAGTTCATACACCTTGAGATCAACAGGGGAGTCCTATAATTCACCCCTCCACTTT. It is translated as CASSSYTLRSTGESYNSPLHF.

The genes are TRBV6-2 or TRBV6-3 and TRBJ2-5; 10 bases are a match to TRBD1. The CDR3 contains 18 residues. Germline V gene sequence: CDR1 MNHEY, CDR2 SVGEGT. The V segment lost 2 bases and the J segment 3 bases; nucleotides outside the gene matches: 12. CDR3 in DNA: TGTGCCAGCAGTTACGCGACAGGGGGCCCACTAGCGGAAGAGACCCAGTACTTC. This sequence encodes CASSYATGGPLAEETQYF.

This clonotype came up a few times. The rearrangement joins TRBV20-1 to TRBJ2-3, with D uncertain. CDR3 length equals 12 residues. The ends were cut back, 0 bases at V and 2 bases at J, with 3 bases in the middle. CDR1 DFQATT and CDR2 SNEGSKA come from the germline V gene (reference sequence). The DNA of the CDR3 is TGCAGTGCTAGAGACCTCACAGATACGCAGTATTTT. This gives the protein CSARDLTDTQYF.

The rearrangement joins TRBV5-1 to TRBJ2-3; 8 bases align to TRBD2. There are 18 residues in the CDR3. J gave up 3 bases and V 4 bases, and 16 bases lay outside the gene matches. CDR1 and CDR2 from the germline V gene are SGHRS and YFSETQ. This chain's CDR3 is CASSIPGSGAPATDTQYF. In nucleotides, the CDR3 is TGCGCCAGCAGCATACCGGGTAGCGGGGCGCCAGCGACAGATACGCAGTATTTT. The variable domain in full, with the rest retrieved from reference TRBV5-1 and TRBJ2-3, is KAGVTQTPRYLIKTRGQQVTLSCSPISGHRSVSWYQQTPGQGLQFLFEYFSETQRNKGNFPGRFSGRQFSNSRSEMNVSTLELGDSALYLCASSIPGSGAPATDTQYFGPGTRLTVL.

This chain joins TRBV6-2 or TRBV6-3 and TRBJ2-7, with 10 bases identical to TRBD1. This CDR3 has 14 amino acids. Germline V CDR1 and CDR2: MNHEY, SVGEGT. V shed 0 bases and J 4 bases; nucleotides not matched to a gene: 0. CDR3 protein: CASSYSDRGYEQYF. The CDR3 DNA reads TGTGCCAGCAGTTACTCGGACAGGGGGTACGAGCAGTACTTC.

This clonotype was detected ten times or more. The V and J genes are TRBV5-5 and TRBJ2-1; TRBD2 might be the D (6 bases). The CDR3 sequence is 15 residues long. Looked up from germline, CDR1 is SGHKS and CDR2 is YYEKEE (reference sequence). Trimming left V 4 bases short and J 8 bases short, with 19 bases between. Here the CDR3 DNA reads TGTGCCAGCAGCAGTGTCCCCTCTAGCGCGGATGAGCAGTTCTTC. Translating gives CASSSVPSSADEQFF.

This clonotype has more than one count but fewer than ten. The chain couples TRBV28 to TRBJ1-2, with TRBD1 matching 8 bases. The germline V gene encodes CDR1 MDHEN and CDR2 SYDVKM. V trimming: 8 bases; J trimming: 7 bases; junction bases outside the gene matches: 9. The CDR3 totals 13 residues. This CDR3 is CASFADRALGYTF. CDR3 nucleotides: TGTGCCAGCTTCGCGGACAGGGCCCTTGGCTACACCTTC.

This clonotype was detected a few times. This sequence joins TRBV2 and TRBJ2-3; 13 nucleotides line up with TRBD2. The CDR3 is made up of 15 amino acids. Germline assignment: CDR1 SNHLY and CDR2 FYNNEI. V lost 6 bases to trimming and J lost 4 bases; unmatched junction nucleotides: 4. Here the CDR3 reads CASSTSGGAADTQYF. DNA of the CDR3: TGTGCCAGCAGCACTAGCGGGGGGGCGGCAGATACGCAGTATTTT. Full variable domain (outside the CDR3, taken from reference TRBV2 and TRBJ2-3): EPEVTQTPSHQVTQMGQEVILRCVPISNHLYFYWYRQILGQKVEFLVSFYNNEISEKSEIFDDQFSVERPDGSNFTLKIRSTKLEDSAMYFCASSTSGGAADTQYFGPGTRLTVL.

The rearrangement uses TRBV4-1 and TRBJ1-3, with TRBD1 as a possible D gene (6 bases). The CDR3 is made up of 17 amino acids. The V end was cut by 1 base, the J end by 0 bases, with 13 bases between. From germline, CDR1 is MGHRA and CDR2 YSYEKL. DNA for the CDR3: TGCGCCAGCAGCCAAGGTCGGACAGTGCGCTCTGGAAACACCATATATTTT. Translated, it gives CASSQGRTVRSGNTIYF.

Only a few counts were recorded for this clonotype. This chain joins TRBV27 and TRBJ2-7; TRBD2 matches 9 bases. The CDR3 sequence is 13 residues long. J lost 3 bases, V lost 4 bases, and 1 base had no gene match. Germline V gene sequence: CDR1 MNHEY, CDR2 SMNVEV (reference sequence). The CDR3 is CASSSRGGYEQYF. DNA of the CDR3: TGTGCCAGCAGTTCGCGGGGGGGCTACGAGCAGTACTTC.

This clonotype was seen only a few times. CDR3 protein: CASSRDSGGAADTQYF. The CDR3 bases are TGTGCCAGCAGTCGAGATAGCGGGGGGGCTGCAGATACGCAGTATTTT. This chain uses TRBV5-6 with TRBJ2-3, with 11 bases matching TRBD2. From germline, CDR1 is SGHDT and CDR2 YYEEEE. J gave up 4 bases and V 5 bases, and 9 bases lay outside the gene matches. The CDR3 runs to 16 residues. The full variable domain, in which reference TRBV5-6 and TRBJ2-3 provide the parts outside the CDR3, is DAGVTQSPTHLIKTRGQQVTLRCSPKSGHDTVSWYQQALGQGPQFIFQYYEEEERQRGNFPDRFSGHQFPNYSSELNVNALLLGDSALYLCASSRDSGGAADTQYFGPGTRLTVL.

The chain recombines TRBV2 with TRBJ2-2; the D gene is possibly TRBD2 (5 bases). Germline V gene lookup returns CDR1 SNHLY and CDR2 FYNNEI. V lost 10 bases, J lost 2 bases, and 11 bases lay in between. This CDR3 has 13 amino acids. CDR3 sequence (DNA): TGTGCCACCCGGACTGATAACACCGGGGAGCTGTTTTTT. Its translation is CATRTDNTGELFF.